The next 22 T cell receptor beta chains were all read from a single sample in a study of beta chain features in type 1 diabetes. Study results and limitations: Across all four CD4+ subsets, people with type 1 diabetes showed modestly shorter TCRB CDR3s.

The antigens these receptors bind are not known. Isolated RNA was reverse transcribed in full, so expressed TCRB transcripts were sequenced. TCRdb's table, derived via immunoSEQ multiplex PCR, lists solely in-frame clones and lacks some. Altogether 50,000 or so clones are present, approximately 40% being singletons, with the ten largest covering more than 0.1%. Material: stem cell memory CD4+ T cells from blood. The receptor source for this set is a man younger than 40 with type 1 diabetes.

V usage is TRBV4-1 and J usage is TRBJ2-1, with 9 bases fitting TRBD2. The CDR3 runs 17 residues. The J segment lost 7 bases and the V segment lost 4 bases, leaving 14 bases of the junction unmatched. CDR1 MGHRA and CDR2 YSYEKL come from the germline V gene. The CDR3: CASSRTGGRASINEQFF. CDR3 nucleotide sequence: TGCGCCAGCAGCCGAACCGGCGGGAGGGCCAGTATAAATGAGCAGTTCTTC.

V and J are TRBV6-5 and TRBJ2-3; 8 bases are a match to TRBD2. The CDR3 runs to 16 residues. Germline CDR1 and CDR2: MNHEY and SVGAGI. Trimming cost V 4 bases and J 5 bases; bases outside gene matches: 11. DNA for the CDR3: TGTGCCAGCAGTTCAGTCCCCGGGAGGGCCGGAGATACGCAGTATTTT. It specifies CASSSVPGRAGDTQYF.

The rearrangement uses TRBV10-3 and TRBJ2-7, with a tentative D call TRBD1 (5 bases). The V gene's germline CDR1 is ENHRY and CDR2 SYGVKD. V was shortened by 0 bases and J by 0 bases, with 18 bases between the two germline ends. This CDR3 region has 18 residues. The CDR3 sequence is CAISESGAVRRSSYEQYF. The CDR3 DNA follows: TGTGCCATCAGTGAGTCTGGGGCGGTCAGGCGAAGCTCCTACGAGCAGTACTTC.

The chain employs TRBV7-2 and TRBJ2-3; D ambiguous. The V gene's germline CDR1 is SGHTA and CDR2 FQGNSA. This CDR3 is 13 amino acids long. V was shortened by 2 bases and J by 5 bases, with 8 bases between the two germline ends. CDR3 sequence: CASSLSSGDTQYF. Here the CDR3 DNA reads TGTGCCAGCAGCTTATCCTCGGGAGATACGCAGTATTTT.

The chain couples TRBV6-5 to TRBJ2-7, with 10 bases identical to TRBD2. J was trimmed by 3 bases and V by 6 bases; bases with no gene match: 8. This CDR3 contains 15 residues. Germline assignment: CDR1 MNHEY and CDR2 SVGAGI. In DNA form, the CDR3 reads TGTGCCAGCAGGCCGGGACTAGCGATCCACTACGAGCAGTACTTC. It translates to CASRPGLAIHYEQYF.

This clone was detected a few times. The chain recombines TRBV2 with TRBJ2-6; D is unresolved. The CDR3 spans 13 residues. Germline V lookup: CDR1 SNHLY, CDR2 FYNNEI. Trimming took off 3 bases at V and 7 bases at J, with 7 bases between the two ends. The chain's CDR3 is CASSEATANVLTF. Here the CDR3 DNA reads TGTGCCAGCAGTGAGGCAACAGCCAACGTCCTGACTTTC.

The chain joins TRBV7-8 to TRBJ2-3; D not certain. Germline loops: CDR1 SGHVS, CDR2 FQNEAQ. The CDR3 consists of 13 residues. The ends were cut back, 1 base at V and 3 bases at J, with 5 bases in the middle. CDR3: CASSLGGTDTQYF. CDR3 bases: TGTGCCAGCAGCTTAGGAGGAACAGATACGCAGTATTTT.

This rearrangement joins TRBV28 to TRBJ1-5, with D possibly TRBD1 on 6 matching bases. In germline, CDR1 is MDHEN, CDR2 SYDVKM. The CDR3 contains 14 residues. Trimming removed 7 bases from V and 6 bases from J, with 16 bases in between. CDR3 amino acids: CASILGAVGQPQHF. The DNA of the CDR3 is TGTGCCAGCATCCTGGGGGCAGTGGGTCAGCCCCAGCATTTT.

This clone was found a few times. The CDR3 spells CASSEGTSGGTQYF. CDR3 bases: TGTGCCAGCAGTGAAGGGACGTCCGGAGGGACCCAGTACTTC. This sequence joins TRBV6-1 and TRBJ2-5; tentatively, D is TRBD2 (5 bases). Trimming took off 1 base at V and 7 bases at J, with 13 bases between the two ends. CDR3 length equals 14 residues. The V gene's germline CDR1 is MNHNS and CDR2 SASEGT.

This clone was seen more than once but under ten times. This chain uses TRBV18 with TRBJ1-1, with TRBD1 as a possible D gene (6 bases). In germline, CDR1 is KGHSH, CDR2 LQKENI. The CDR3 is made up of 15 amino acids. Trimming removed 1 base from V and 0 bases from J, with 9 bases in between. The CDR3 is CASSPRQEVNTEAFF. The CDR3 nucleotides read TGTGCCAGCTCACCACGACAGGAAGTGAACACTGAAGCTTTCTTT.

CDR3 DNA: TGTGCCAGCAGTGAAACAGCTAACTATGGCTACACCTTC. Protein sequence: CASSETANYGYTF. The V gene is TRBV6-1, the J gene TRBJ1-2; no definite D call. The CDR3 loop spans 13 amino acids. Germline CDR1 reads MNHNS; CDR2 reads SASEGT. V lost 2 bases and J lost 0, with 4 bases in between.

V gene TRBV6-1 combines with J gene TRBJ2-7, with D possibly TRBD2 on 5 matching bases. The germline gives CDR1 MNHNS, CDR2 SASEGT. V lost 10 bases to trimming and J lost 0 bases, with 19 bases between them. CDR3 length: 15 residues. The CDR3 here is CATRIAITSSYEQYF. The CDR3 DNA sequence: TGTGCCACCAGGATCGCGATTACTAGCTCCTACGAGCAGTACTTC.

The chain is built from TRBV7-2 and TRBJ2-7; no clear D gene. The CDR3 is 14 residues long. Per the germline V gene, CDR1 is SGHTA and CDR2 is FQGNSA. V was cut by 6 bases and J by 0 bases, with 12 bases left in between. CDR3 coding DNA: TGTGCCAGCAGAGCGCCCCGGAGCTCCTACGAGCAGTACTTC. It is translated as CASRAPRSSYEQYF.

In this sample, this clone turned up a few times. This chain links TRBV11-1 with TRBJ2-3, with TRBD2 identical over 11 bases. This CDR3 has 16 residues. The germline V gene has CDR1 SGHAT and CDR2 FQDESV (reference sequence). Germline trimming cut 5 bases from V and 2 bases from J; bases unmatched to any gene: 6. DNA for the CDR3: TGTGCCAGCAGCGATGGACTAGCGGGTAACACAGATACGCAGTATTTT. It specifies CASSDGLAGNTDTQYF.

This clone was seen only a few times. The rearrangement links TRBV2 to TRBJ1-5, with 8 bases fitting TRBD1. Looked up from germline, CDR1 is SNHLY and CDR2 is FYNNEI. V dropped 4 bases and J dropped 2; count of bases not matched to a gene: 10. The CDR3 totals 17 residues. The CDR3 sequence is CASSAATGVRRNQPQHF. CDR3 nucleotides: TGTGCCAGCAGTGCCGCGACAGGGGTAAGGCGCAATCAGCCCCAGCATTTT. The entire variable domain, with the rest obtained from reference TRBV2 and TRBJ1-5, is as follows: EPEVTQTPSHQVTQMGQEVILRCVPISNHLYFYWYRQILGQKVEFLVSFYNNEISEKSEIFDDQFSVERPDGSNFTLKIRSTKLEDSAMYFCASSAATGVRRNQPQHFGDGTRLSIL.

J is TRBJ1-4 and V is TRBV19, with 8 bases fitting TRBD1. CDR1 and CDR2 from the germline V gene are LNHDA and SQIVND (reference sequence). The CDR3 consists of 15 residues. Unmatched junction bases numbered 11, after V lost 9 bases and J lost 5 bases. In DNA form, the CDR3 reads TGTGCCAGGCTACTTCCGGGACAGGTCAATGAAAAACTGTTTTTT. As protein: CARLLPGQVNEKLFF.

The V gene is TRBV2, the J gene TRBJ1-1; 9 positions match TRBD1. The CDR3 spans 14 residues. J gave up 3 bases and V 6 bases, and 5 bases lay outside the gene matches. Germline-derived CDR1 and CDR2 are SNHLY and FYNNEI. CDR3 sequence reads: CASSFGQGYTEAFF. As DNA, the CDR3 is TGTGCCAGCAGCTTTGGACAGGGGTACACTGAAGCTTTCTTT.

The chain is built from TRBV7-2 and TRBJ2-1; maybe TRBD2 (6 bases). CDR1 and CDR2 (germline): SGHTA, FQGNSA. The CDR3 extends over 13 amino acids. With 6 bases removed from V and 3 bases from J, the gap between germline ends came to 9 bases. CDR3 residues: CASRPGSYNEQFF. CDR3 coding DNA: TGTGCCAGCAGACCCGGGAGCTACAATGAGCAGTTCTTC. The full variable domain, completed using reference TRBV7-2 and TRBJ2-1, is GAGVSQSPSNKVTEKGKDVELRCDPISGHTALYWYRQSLGQGLEFLIYFQGNSAPDKSGLPSDRFSAERTGGSVSTLTIQRTQQEDSAVYLCASRPGSYNEQFFGPGTRLTVL.

This chain links TRBV7-9 with TRBJ2-3, with 12 bases fitting TRBD2. Germline trimming cut 5 bases from V and 1 base from J; bases unmatched to any gene: 7. The CDR3 consists of 17 residues. Germline CDR1 is SEHNR and CDR2 is FQNEAQ (reference sequence). The CDR3 bases are TGTGCCAGCAGCCCACTAGCGGGGGGAGTCGGCACAGATACGCAGTATTTT. Translation gives CASSPLAGGVGTDTQYF.

Comment on this clone: The junction departs from germline at one end; a sequencing error may be responsible. The chain couples TRBV19 to TRBJ2-3; 10 bases align to TRBD2. The CDR3 spans 12 residues. In germline, CDR1 is LNHDA, CDR2 SQIVND (reference sequence). The CDR3, as DNA: TGTGCCAGTAGTATTCCTAGCGGGAGCCGCCTTTTT. It is translated as CASSIPSGSRLF.

The V and J genes are TRBV28 and TRBJ2-7; 8 bases are a match to TRBD1. Trimming removed 3 bases from V and 6 bases from J; junction bases left unmatched: 10. This CDR3 has 15 amino acids. Germline V gives CDR1 MDHEN, CDR2 SYDVKM. Here the CDR3 reads CASSFSPAGGGEQYF. The CDR3 nucleotides are TGTGCCAGCAGTTTTAGTCCGGCAGGGGGCGGCGAGCAGTACTTC.

The chain links TRBV7-2 to TRBJ2-3; D is uncertain. Trimming left V 5 bases short and J 7 bases short, with 10 bases between. Germline values: CDR1 SGHTA, CDR2 FQGNSA. The CDR3 covers 12 residues. CDR3 DNA sequence: TGTGCCAGCAGCCCGAGCCGAAATACGCAGTATTTT. It specifies CASSPSRNTQYF.